Listed below are T cell receptor beta chains from one sample, sequenced in a study of CD8 T cells in ankylosing spondylitis. TCRdb reanalysed the 5' RACE reads using MiXCR and keeps one entry per CDR3 protein. The profile shows over 200,000 distinct CDR3 sequences, roughly 10% of them singletons. Sequenced input: blood, either unsorted or a sorted T cell fraction (not recorded which). The receptors derive from a male donor with ankylosing spondylitis or in good health (not recorded which). Both conserved end residues are part of each CDR3. A D gene is named only where the DNA matches it firmly. The size of a clone is reported for some rows only, either as once, few or many, or as a class for expanded clones.

TRBD2	TRBV15	many	TRBJ2-2	CATSRELAGVTGELFF	TGTGCCACCAGCAGAGAACTAGCGGGGGTTACCGGGGAGCTGTTTTTT
NA	TRBV6-5	many	TRBJ1-1	CASSYGAGIEAFF	TGTGCCAGCAGTTACGGGGCAGGGATCGAAGCTTTCTTT
TRBD1	TRBV2	many	TRBJ1-1	CASSSQGSSNAEAFF	TGTGCCAGCAGTTCACAGGGGTCCTCAAACGCTGAAGCTTTCTTT
NA	TRBV7-3	many	TRBJ1-1	CASSFAKNTEAFF	TGTGCCAGCAGCTTTGCGAAGAACACTGAAGCTTTCTTT
NA	TRBV7-7	few	TRBJ2-1	CASSAGPYNEQFF	TGTGCTAGCAGCGCCGGACCGTACAATGAGCAGTTCTTC
NA	TRBV27	many	TRBJ2-1	CASSLWGRGNNEQFF	TGTGCCAGCAGTTTATGGGGAAGGGGGAACAATGAGCAGTTCTTC
TRBD2	TRBV11-1	NA	TRBJ2-7	CASSSGLVYEQYF	TGTGCCAGCAGCTCGGGACTAGTCTACGAGCAGTACTTC
NA	TRBV20-1	few	TRBJ1-1	CSARDQETANTEAFF	TGCAGTGCTAGAGATCAGGAGACAGCGAACACTGAAGCTTTCTTT
NA	TRBV5-6	NA	TRBJ1-1	CASSFPLDGTEAFF	TGTGCCAGCAGCTTCCCGCTGGATGGGACTGAAGCTTTCTTT
NA	TRBV5-1	many	TRBJ1-3	CASSPRGGGNTIYF	TGCGCCAGCAGCCCCCGCGGGGGTGGAAACACCATATATTTT
NA	TRBV19	few	TRBJ2-1	CASSIGDTNNEQFF	TGTGCCAGTAGTATTGGTGACACCAACAATGAGCAGTTCTTC
TRBD1	TRBV3-1	NA	TRBJ2-3	CASSRTGGTSTDTQYF	TGTGCCAGCAGTCGGACAGGGGGAACTAGCACAGATACGCAGTATTTT
TRBD2	TRBV7-2	NA	TRBJ2-3	CASSRRAGGSHTQYF	TGTGCCAGCAGCCGAAGAGCGGGGGGGTCGCATACGCAGTATTTT
TRBD1	TRBV20-1	many	TRBJ1-5	CSAQQGLFQPQHF	TGCAGTGCTCAACAGGGGCTTTTTCAGCCCCAGCATTTT
TRBD1	TRBV5-1	few	TRBJ2-7	CASSIDRVYEQYF	TGCGCCAGCAGCATTGACAGGGTCTACGAGCAGTACTTC
NA	TRBV6-5	many	TRBJ2-1	CASSSPVREGNEQFF	TGTGCCAGCAGTTCCCCGGTCAGGGAAGGGAATGAGCAGTTCTTC
NA	TRBV9	NA	TRBJ1-4	CASSPAAATEKLFF	TGTGCCAGCAGCCCGGCAGCGGCTACTGAAAAACTGTTTTTT
NA	TRBV5-1	many	TRBJ1-1	CASSLGSGDTEAFF	TGCGCCAGCAGCTTGGGGTCGGGGGACACTGAAGCTTTCTTT
TRBD2	TRBV28	many	TRBJ2-1	CASSKTSGGEYNEQFF	TGTGCCAGCAGCAAGACTAGCGGGGGGGAGTACAATGAGCAGTTCTTC
NA	TRBV10-3	few	TRBJ1-6	CAISESRGFDNSPLHF	TGTGCCATCAGTGAGTCGAGGGGCTTCGATAATTCACCCCTCCACTTT
NA	TRBV7-2	NA	TRBJ1-3	CASSLGFGSGNTIYF	TGTGCCAGCAGCTTAGGGTTTGGCTCTGGAAACACCATATATTTT
NA	TRBV18	NA	TRBJ2-5	CASSPLQDGETQYF	TGTGCCAGCTCACCATTGCAGGATGGGGAGACCCAGTACTTC
NA	TRBV29-1	NA	TRBJ1-2	CSVERVGVNYGYTF	TGCAGCGTTGAGAGGGTAGGGGTGAACTATGGCTACACCTTC
TRBD2	TRBV20-1	NA	TRBJ2-3	CSASALAGRGGTQYF	TGCAGTGCGAGCGCACTAGCGGGGAGGGGAGGTACGCAGTATTTT
NA	TRBV7-2	few	TRBJ2-1	CASSLPQIYNEQFF	TGTGCCAGCAGCTTGCCTCAGATCTACAATGAGCAGTTCTTC
NA	TRBV21-1	NA	TRBJ2-5	CASSKERGSGAIQETQYF	TGTGCCAGCAGCAAAGAGCGGGGTAGCGGGGCGATACAAGAGACCCAGTACTTC
NA	TRBV5-1	NA	TRBJ2-5	CASSLVPGAGETQYF	TGCGCCAGCAGCTTGGTGCCCGGGGCGGGAGAGACCCAGTACTTC
NA	TRBV7-2	NA	TRBJ2-3	CASSLTDSEGGTQYF	TGTGCCAGCAGTTTGACGGACAGCGAGGGGGGTACGCAGTATTTT
NA	TRBV20-1	many	TRBJ1-1	CSASVTEAFF	TGCAGTGCTAGCGTCACTGAAGCTTTCTTT
NA	TRBV27	many	TRBJ2-2	CASTRGGAGYTGELFF	TGTGCCAGCACCAGAGGCGGGGCGGGATACACCGGGGAGCTGTTTTTT
TRBD2	TRBV20-1	NA	TRBJ2-3	CSARVLAGGTDTQYF	TGCAGTGCTAGAGTGCTAGCGGGGGGCACAGATACGCAGTATTTT
NA	TRBV7-2	many	TRBJ1-1	CASSRMGIGTEAFF	TGTGCCAGCAGCCGCATGGGGATTGGCACTGAAGCTTTCTTT
TRBD1	TRBV12-3/TRBV12-4	many	TRBJ1-2	CASSLSRGQTNYGYTF	TGTGCCAGCAGTTTGAGCAGGGGACAGACTAACTATGGCTACACCTTC
NA	TRBV7-2	NA	TRBJ2-7	CASSLSSQPNYGQYF	TGTGCCAGCAGCTTAAGTTCCCAGCCCAACTACGGGCAGTACTTC
NA	TRBV7-6	few	TRBJ1-6	CASSPSGGDNSPLHF	TGTGCCAGCAGCCCCTCTGGGGGAGATAATTCACCCCTCCACTTT
NA	TRBV6-5	few	TRBJ2-5	CATNRETQYF	TGTGCCACAAACCGGGAGACCCAGTACTTC
TRBD1	TRBV7-6	NA	TRBJ2-7	CASSSSYRGQTYEQYF	TGTGCCAGCAGCTCGAGTTACAGGGGGCAAACCTACGAGCAGTACTTC
NA	TRBV7-2	NA	TRBJ1-3	CASSLFGGLGNTIYF	TGTGCCAGCAGCTTATTTGGGGGCTTGGGAAACACCATATATTTT
TRBD1	TRBV6-6	NA	TRBJ1-2	CALTTGNYGYTF	TGTGCCTTGACGACAGGGAACTATGGCTACACCTTC
NA	TRBV27	NA	TRBJ2-1	CAGGEPNNEQFF	TGCGCAGGGGGGGAACCTAACAATGAGCAGTTCTTC
NA	TRBV28	many	TRBJ1-2	CASSKPGQANYGYTF	TGTGCCAGCAGTAAACCGGGACAAGCTAACTATGGCTACACCTTC
NA	TRBV20-1	many	TRBJ1-2	CSAPETGLGGYTF	TGCAGTGCGCCGGAAACAGGTCTCGGAGGCTACACCTTC
NA	TRBV24-1	few	TRBJ2-5	CATSGTLSETQYF	TGTGCCACCAGTGGGACCCTTAGTGAGACCCAGTACTTC
NA	TRBV27	few	TRBJ2-3	CASSLSGQSTQYF	TGTGCCAGCAGTTTATCCGGACAGTCTACGCAGTATTTT
TRBD1	TRBV6-5	many	TRBJ2-7	CASSYKRPGQGSTYEQYF	TGTGCCAGCAGCTACAAACGTCCGGGACAGGGGAGCACCTACGAGCAGTACTTC
TRBD1	TRBV7-2	NA	TRBJ2-3	CASIRDRGTGDTQYF	TGTGCCAGCATCCGGGACAGGGGGACCGGAGATACGCAGTATTTT
TRBD2	TRBV20-1	many	TRBJ2-5	CSARDLAGGNQETQYF	TGCAGTGCTAGAGATTTAGCGGGGGGGAACCAAGAGACCCAGTACTTC
TRBD1	TRBV5-1	many	TRBJ2-1	CASGQGSPYNEQFF	TGCGCCAGTGGACAGGGGTCCCCCTACAATGAGCAGTTCTTC
TRBD2	TRBV20-1	NA	TRBJ2-7	CRPSGGSSYEQYF	TGCAGACCAAGCGGGGGGAGCTCCTACGAGCAGTACTTC
TRBD1	TRBV20-1	many	TRBJ1-5	CSASPQGESRSGQPQHF	TGCAGTGCTAGCCCGCAGGGGGAAAGTCGATCGGGCCAGCCCCAGCATTTT
TRBD1	TRBV12-3/TRBV12-4	many	TRBJ2-7	CASSPGQGTSYEQYF	TGTGCCAGCAGTCCGGGACAGGGTACATCCTACGAGCAGTACTTC
TRBD1	TRBV5-1	many	TRBJ2-2	CASSLGQGPNTGELFF	TGCGCCAGCAGCTTAGGACAGGGCCCGAACACCGGGGAGCTGTTTTTT
NA	TRBV12-3/TRBV12-4	many	TRBJ2-2	CASSRPGTSNTGELFF	TGTGCCAGCAGTCGGCCCGGGACATCGAACACCGGGGAGCTGTTTTTT
TRBD1	TRBV3-1	NA	TRBJ2-1	CASSQGQGEWRWGQFF	TGTGCCAGCAGCCAAGGTCAGGGGGAGTGGAGGTGGGGACAGTTCTTC
NA	TRBV3-1	NA	TRBJ2-2	CASSMSGELFF	TGTGCCAGCAGCATGTCCGGGGAGCTGTTTTTT
NA	TRBV5-5	NA	TRBJ2-2	CASSLEVGELFF	TGTGCCAGCAGCTTGGAGGTCGGGGAGCTGTTTTTT
TRBD1	TRBV19	NA	TRBJ1-5	CASSIGQGALQPQHF	TGTGCCAGTAGTATCGGACAGGGGGCATTGCAGCCCCAGCATTTT
NA	TRBV9	many	TRBJ1-4	CASSSSLGGALLGKLFF	TGTGCCAGCAGCTCATCCTTAGGGGGGGCCCTACTTGGAAAACTGTTTTTT
NA	TRBV15	NA	TRBJ2-5	CATSRDSNGETQYF	TGTGCCACCAGCCGGGACTCGAACGGTGAGACCCAGTACTTC
NA	TRBV2	NA	TRBJ2-1	CASSETGLVEQFF	TGTGCCAGCAGCGAGACTGGACTTGTTGAGCAGTTCTTC